The next 14 T cell receptor beta chains were all read from a single sample in a study of cytomegalovirus exposure and HLA in healthy donors. Researchers ran the PCR with 60 Vbeta and 13 Jbeta primers. Libraries were prepared by immunoSEQ multiplex PCR; TCRdb keeps only in-frame clonotypes and omits some of them. The data show tens of thousands of clones, roughly three quarters seen once. The material sequenced was PBMCs. Receptors originate from a woman aged 40 to 55 in good health and CMV-seronegative.

The chain combines TRBV7-8 with TRBJ1-4, with D perhaps matching TRBD1 (5 bases). CDR1 is SGHVS, CDR2 FQNEAQ, per germline. The V gene lost 4 bases and the J gene lost 4 bases, with 13 bases spanning the gap. The CDR3 contains 15 residues. The CDR3 region has the DNA TGTGCCAGCAGCTCCCCCGGGGGTTATAATGAAAAACTGTTTTTT. This sequence encodes CASSSPGGYNEKLFF.

This chain connects TRBV30 to TRBJ2-1; 8 nucleotides match TRBD2. Germline CDR1 GTSNPN, CDR2 SVGIG (reference sequence). The CDR3 is 13 residues long. V shed 2 bases and J 7 bases; nucleotides not matched to a gene: 4. This chain's CDR3 is CAWSRVAGNEQFF. CDR3 DNA sequence: TGTGCCTGGAGTCGAGTAGCGGGGAATGAGCAGTTCTTC.

The V gene is TRBV5-1, the J gene TRBJ2-7, with 11 bases that match TRBD1. The trim removed 1 base at V and 3 bases at J, leaving 9 bases unmatched. The CDR3 loop spans 17 amino acids. Per germline, CDR1 SGHRS and CDR2 YFSETQ. The CDR3 region is CASSLTYGDRGIYEQYF. As DNA, the CDR3 is TGCGCCAGCAGCTTGACCTATGGGGACAGGGGGATCTACGAGCAGTACTTC.

The gene calls are TRBV25-1 and TRBJ1-1; D is possibly TRBD1 (6 bases). This CDR3 comprises 16 residues. Per the germline V gene, CDR1 is MGHDK and CDR2 is SYGVNS. V lost 4 bases and J lost 4, with 19 bases in between. The CDR3 bases are TGTGCCAGCAGTGTCCGGACAGTTACTAACCCCACTGAAGCTTTCTTT. Its translation is CASSVRTVTNPTEAFF.

This rearrangement joins TRBV29-1 to TRBJ2-7; 8 positions match TRBD1. V dropped 6 bases and J dropped 2; count of bases not matched to a gene: 9. CDR1 and CDR2 (germline): SQVTM, ANQGSEA. The CDR3 is 14 amino acids. The CDR3 loop reads CSVDGQGTPYEQYF. The CDR3 nucleotides read TGCAGCGTAGATGGACAGGGTACCCCCTACGAGCAGTACTTC.

The sample holds one count of this clone. A junction boundary mismatches the germline segment, possibly from a read error. CDR3 DNA: TGTGCCACCAGCGGACACAGGGGGGATAGCAATCAGCCCCAGAATTTT. Its protein is CATSGHRGDSNQPQNF. V gene TRBV15 combines with J gene TRBJ1-5, with 8 bases lining up with TRBD1. The CDR3 runs to 16 residues. Per germline, CDR1 LNHNV and CDR2 YYDKDF (reference sequence).

The CDR3: CASSQVPAYEQYF. CDR3 DNA sequence: TGCGCCAGCAGCCAAGTTCCAGCCTACGAGCAGTACTTC. V gene TRBV4-1 combines with J gene TRBJ2-7; D is uncertain. CDR1 is MGHRA, CDR2 YSYEKL, per germline. V was shortened by 1 base and J by 2 bases, with 6 bases between the two germline ends. This CDR3 has 13 amino acids.

The sample holds one count of this clone. The chain couples TRBV18 to TRBJ2-7, with D possibly being TRBD2 (6 bases). V lost 6 bases and J lost 5, with 11 bases in between. The germline CDR1 and CDR2 sequences are KGHSH and LQKENI. The CDR3 is 12 residues long. CDR3 in DNA: TGTGCCAGCTCGCGGGACGGGGACGAGCAGTACTTC. Encoded protein: CASSRDGDEQYF.

The chain uses TRBV28 and TRBJ1-5; 7 nucleotides line up with TRBD1. V lost 5 bases to trimming and J lost 9 bases; unmatched junction nucleotides: 16. CDR1 MDHEN and CDR2 SYDVKM come from the germline V gene. This CDR3 region has 16 residues. For the CDR3, the DNA is TGTGCCAGCAGTCCCCCGAGGCAGGGGGTTGTAGGGCCCCAGCATTTT. As protein: CASSPPRQGVVGPQHF.

Details on this clone: Relative to the germline gene, one junction end is altered; a read error may explain this. The V and J genes are TRBV7-2 and TRBJ2-5; 7 nucleotides line up with TRBD1. This CDR3 spans 14 amino acids. Germline lookup yields CDR1 SGHTA and CDR2 FQGNSA. The CDR3 sequence: CASSLAGRQGQDDF. DNA of the CDR3: TGTGCCAGCAGCTTAGCTGGGCGGCAAGGACAGGACGACTTC.

The rearrangement links TRBV9 to TRBJ1-1; D unclear. This CDR3 region has 14 residues. Germline V gene lookup returns CDR1 SGDLS and CDR2 YYNGEE. Trimming pared 0 bases from V and 3 bases from J, leaving 9 bases between. The CDR3 protein is CASSVVTADTEAFF. In DNA form, the CDR3 reads TGTGCCAGCAGCGTAGTTACGGCGGACACTGAAGCTTTCTTT.

The V gene is TRBV5-8, the J gene TRBJ1-1; no clear D gene. Trimming left V 0 bases short and J 0 bases short, with 6 bases between. Looked up from germline, CDR1 is SGHTS and CDR2 is YDEGEE. This CDR3 is 14 amino acids long. The CDR3 DNA follows: TGTGCCAGCAGCTTGGGAGTTATGAACACTGAAGCTTTCTTT. Its translation: CASSLGVMNTEAFF.

Note on this clone: Sequence at one end of the junction differs from germline and may be a read error. The V gene is TRBV7-2, the J gene TRBJ2-7; TRBD1 agrees at 7 bases. The CDR3 has 15 residues. Looked up from germline, CDR1 is SGHTA and CDR2 is FQGNSA. The CDR3: CASTLVGTEPYEQYF. CDR3 in DNA: TGTGCCAGCACCTTAGTTGGGACAGAGCCGTACGAGCAGTACTTC.

The chain links TRBV27 to TRBJ1-2; 7 nucleotides align to TRBD1. The CDR3 is made up of 15 amino acids. Per the germline V gene, CDR1 is MNHEY and CDR2 is SMNVEV (reference sequence). V lost 4 bases to trimming and J lost 0 bases; unmatched junction nucleotides: 5. The CDR3 sequence is CASSSLGQANYGYTF. CDR3 coding DNA: TGTGCCAGCAGTTCGTTAGGACAGGCTAACTATGGCTACACCTTC.